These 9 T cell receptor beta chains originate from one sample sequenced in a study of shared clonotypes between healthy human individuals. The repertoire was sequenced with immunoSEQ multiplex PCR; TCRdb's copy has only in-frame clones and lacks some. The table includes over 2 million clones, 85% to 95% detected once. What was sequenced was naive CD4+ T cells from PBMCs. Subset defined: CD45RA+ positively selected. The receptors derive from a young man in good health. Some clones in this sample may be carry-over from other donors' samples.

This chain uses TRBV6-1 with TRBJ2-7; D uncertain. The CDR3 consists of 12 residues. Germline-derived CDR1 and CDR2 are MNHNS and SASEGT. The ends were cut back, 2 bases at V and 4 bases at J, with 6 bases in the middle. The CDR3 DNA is TGTGCCAGCAGTGAACAGGCGTACGAGCAGTACTTC. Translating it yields CASSEQAYEQYF.

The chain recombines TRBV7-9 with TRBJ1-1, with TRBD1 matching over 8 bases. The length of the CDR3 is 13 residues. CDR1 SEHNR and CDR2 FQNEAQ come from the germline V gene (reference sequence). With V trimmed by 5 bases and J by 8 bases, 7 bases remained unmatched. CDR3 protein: CASSPQQGVEAFF. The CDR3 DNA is TGTGCCAGCAGCCCCCAACAGGGGGTAGAAGCTTTCTTT.

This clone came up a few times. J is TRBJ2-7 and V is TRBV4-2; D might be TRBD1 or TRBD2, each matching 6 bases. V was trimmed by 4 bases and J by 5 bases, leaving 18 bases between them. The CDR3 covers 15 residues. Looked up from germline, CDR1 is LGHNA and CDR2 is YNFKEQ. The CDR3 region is CASSPSWGRDHEQYF. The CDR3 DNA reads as TGTGCCAGCAGCCCCTCGTGGGGGCGGGATCACGAGCAGTACTTC.

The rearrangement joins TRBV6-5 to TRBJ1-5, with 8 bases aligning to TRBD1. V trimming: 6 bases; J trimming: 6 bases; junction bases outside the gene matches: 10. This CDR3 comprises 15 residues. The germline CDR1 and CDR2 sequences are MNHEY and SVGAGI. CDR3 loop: CASSRGTGSFQPQHF. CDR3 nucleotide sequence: TGTGCCAGCAGCCGGGGGACAGGATCCTTTCAGCCCCAGCATTTT.

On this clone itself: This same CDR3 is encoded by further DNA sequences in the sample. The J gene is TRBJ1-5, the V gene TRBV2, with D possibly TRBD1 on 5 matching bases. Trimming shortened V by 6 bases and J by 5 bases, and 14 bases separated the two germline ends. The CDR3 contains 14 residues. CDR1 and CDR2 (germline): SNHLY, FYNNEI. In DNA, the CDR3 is TGTGCCAGCAGCCAGACGGGACCCTATCAGCCCCAGCATTTT. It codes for CASSQTGPYQPQHF. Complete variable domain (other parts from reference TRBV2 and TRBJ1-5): EPEVTQTPSHQVTQMGQEVILRCVPISNHLYFYWYRQILGQKVEFLVSFYNNEISEKSEIFDDQFSVERPDGSNFTLKIRSTKLEDSAMYFCASSQTGPYQPQHFGDGTRLSIL.

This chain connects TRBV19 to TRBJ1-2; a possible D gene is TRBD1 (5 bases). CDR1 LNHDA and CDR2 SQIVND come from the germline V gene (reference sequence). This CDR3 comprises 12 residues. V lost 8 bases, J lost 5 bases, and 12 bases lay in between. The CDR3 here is CASFDRPYGYTF. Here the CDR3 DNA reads TGTGCCAGTTTTGACAGACCATATGGCTACACCTTC.

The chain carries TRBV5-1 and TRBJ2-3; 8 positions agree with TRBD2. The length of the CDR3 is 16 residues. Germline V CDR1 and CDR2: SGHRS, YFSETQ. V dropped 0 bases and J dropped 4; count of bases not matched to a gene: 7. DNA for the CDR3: TGCGCCAGCAGCTTGGGAGTAGCGGGAAGGTCAGATACGCAGTATTTT. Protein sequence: CASSLGVAGRSDTQYF. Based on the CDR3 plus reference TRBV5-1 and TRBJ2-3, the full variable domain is KAGVTQTPRYLIKTRGQQVTLSCSPISGHRSVSWYQQTPGQGLQFLFEYFSETQRNKGNFPGRFSGRQFSNSRSEMNVSTLELGDSALYLCASSLGVAGRSDTQYFGPGTRLTVL.

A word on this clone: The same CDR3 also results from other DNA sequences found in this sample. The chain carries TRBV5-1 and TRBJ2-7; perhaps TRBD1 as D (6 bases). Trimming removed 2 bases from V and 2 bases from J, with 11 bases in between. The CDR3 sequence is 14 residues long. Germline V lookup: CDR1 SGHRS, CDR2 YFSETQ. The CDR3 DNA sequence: TGCGCCAGCAGCTTAGGTGCAGGGGCCTACGAGCAGTACTTC. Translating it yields CASSLGAGAYEQYF.

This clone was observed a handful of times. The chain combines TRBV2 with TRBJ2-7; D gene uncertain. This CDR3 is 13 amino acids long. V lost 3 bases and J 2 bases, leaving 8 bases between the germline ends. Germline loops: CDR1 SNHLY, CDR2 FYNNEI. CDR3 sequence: CASSEFVAYEQYF. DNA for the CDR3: TGTGCCAGCAGTGAGTTTGTCGCCTACGAGCAGTACTTC.